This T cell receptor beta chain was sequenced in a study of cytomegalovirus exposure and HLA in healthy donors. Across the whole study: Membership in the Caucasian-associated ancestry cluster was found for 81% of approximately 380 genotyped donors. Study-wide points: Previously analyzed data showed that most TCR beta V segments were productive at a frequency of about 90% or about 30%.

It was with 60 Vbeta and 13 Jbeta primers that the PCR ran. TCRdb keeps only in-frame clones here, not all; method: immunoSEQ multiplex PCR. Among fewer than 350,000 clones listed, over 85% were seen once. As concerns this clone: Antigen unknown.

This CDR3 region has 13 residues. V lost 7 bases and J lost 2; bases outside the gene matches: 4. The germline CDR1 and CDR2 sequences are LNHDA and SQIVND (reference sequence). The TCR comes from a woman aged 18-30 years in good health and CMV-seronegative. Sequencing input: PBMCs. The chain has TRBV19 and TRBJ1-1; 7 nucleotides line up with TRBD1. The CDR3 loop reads CASKTGANTEAFF. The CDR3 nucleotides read TGTGCCAGTAAAACAGGGGCCAACACTGAAGCTTTCTTT.